Listed below are T cell receptor beta chains from one sample, sequenced in a study of siplizumab effects on memory and regulatory T cells. Measured with immunoSEQ multiplex PCR; TCRdb has only the in-frame clones, and not every one. The table has tens of thousands of clones, approximately 95% seen once. Specimen: CD8+ T cells sorted from blood. The source of these receptors is a human donor in good health. Both conserved end residues are part of each CDR3. A D gene is named only where the DNA matches it firmly. Clone size, where shown, is once, few, many, or a class for clones that have expanded.

>TRBV19|TRBJ1-4|NA|NA
CASSNLPPEKLFF
TGTGCCAGTAGTAATCTCCCCCCAGAAAAACTGTTTTTT
>TRBV12-5|TRBJ1-1|once|NA
CASWGATEAFF
TGTGCTAGTTGGGGTGCCACTGAAGCTTTCTTT
>TRBV13|TRBJ1-4|NA|NA
CASSLYTANEKLFF
TGTGCCAGCAGCTTATATACAGCTAATGAAAAACTGTTTTTT
>TRBV27|TRBJ2-1|NA|TRBD2
CASSLSMGLAGGPPFF
TGTGCCAGCAGTTTATCGATGGGACTAGCGGGAGGGCCTCCCTTCTTC
>TRBV7-9|TRBJ1-2|NA|NA
CVSTQGGFYGYTF
TGTGTCTCGACACAGGGCGGATTCTATGGCTACACCTTC
>TRBV28|TRBJ2-3|NA|NA
CASSRGYTQYF
TGTGCCAGCAGCCGGGGATATACGCAGTATTTT
>TRBV14|TRBJ2-7|NA|NA
CASSQLDEQYF
TGTGCCAGCAGCCAATTGGACGAGCAGTACTTC
>TRBV28|TRBJ2-3|NA|NA
CASSFGAGDTQYF
NA
>TRBV15|TRBJ1-5|NA|NA
CATSTLVGNNQPQHF
TGTGCCACCAGCACTCTCGTCGGAAACAATCAGCCCCAGCATTTT
>TRBV27|TRBJ2-7|NA|NA
CASSPGSSYEQYF
TGTGCCAGCAGTCCCGGGAGTTCCTACGAGCAGTACTTC
>TRBV27|TRBJ2-2|NA|TRBD2
CASKGLAGDYTGELFF
TGTGCCAGCAAAGGACTAGCGGGAGACTACACCGGGGAGCTGTTTTTT
>TRBV27|TRBJ2-7|NA|TRBD2
CASSLAAGGQYEQYF
TGTGCCAGCAGTTTAGCGGCGGGAGGGCAATACGAGCAGTACTTC
>TRBV7-2|TRBJ2-7|NA|NA
CASSLVAGTYEQYF
TGTGCCAGCAGCTTAGTTGCGGGCACCTACGAGCAGTACTTC
>TRBV5-1|TRBJ1-1|NA|NA
CASSLTGSLTEAFF
TGCGCCAGCAGCTTAACAGGGTCCCTCACTGAAGCTTTCTTT
>TRBV12-5|TRBJ1-3|NA|NA
CASGLLTASGNTIYF
TGTGCTAGTGGTTTGCTCACAGCCTCTGGAAACACCATATATTTT
>TRBV5-1|TRBJ2-5|NA|TRBD1
CASSLEGGGETQYF
TGCGCCAGCAGCTTGGAAGGGGGCGGAGAGACCCAGTACTTC
>TRBV7-9|TRBJ2-2|NA|NA
CASSFSGKNTGELFF
TGTGCCAGCAGCTTTTCAGGGAAAAACACCGGGGAGCTGTTTTTT
>TRBV4-2|TRBJ2-7|NA|NA
CASSQDASYEQYF
TGTGCCAGCAGCCAAGACGCTAGCTACGAGCAGTACTTC
>TRBV6-1|TRBJ2-2|NA|TRBD2
CASSEFERDPTGELFF
TGTGCCAGCAGTGAATTTGAGCGGGATCCCACCGGGGAGCTGTTTTTT
>TRBV9|TRBJ2-1|NA|NA
CASSHTPNEQFF
TGTGCCAGCAGCCATACCCCCAATGAGCAGTTCTTC
>TRBV6-6|TRBJ1-1|once|NA
CASSYGGFDTEAFF
TGTGCCAGCAGTTACGGAGGGTTCGACACTGAAGCTTTCTTT
>TRBV30|TRBJ2-7|NA|NA
CAWRGSYEQYF
TGTGCCTGGAGGGGCTCCTACGAGCAGTACTTC
>TRBV19|TRBJ1-1|NA|NA
CASTPGRTDTEAFF
TGTGCCAGTACCCCAGGTAGAACGGACACTGAAGCTTTCTTT
>TRBV5-4|TRBJ2-7|NA|TRBD2
CASSQDTLAGGINEQYF
TGTGCCAGCAGCCAGGACACCCTAGCGGGAGGGATCAACGAGCAGTACTTC
>TRBV7-9|TRBJ1-6|NA|TRBD1
CASSSRRQGSSPLHF
TGTGCCAGCAGCTCGAGGCGACAGGGCTCTTCACCCCTCCACTTT
>TRBV25-1|TRBJ2-7|once|TRBD2
CASSLGLAGEEQYF
TGTGCCAGCAGCCTGGGACTAGCGGGAGAAGAGCAGTACTTC
>TRBV7-6|TRBJ1-1|NA|TRBD1
CASSLEEGGEAFF
TGTGCCAGCAGCTTAGAAGAAGGGGGCGAAGCTTTCTTT
>TRBV30|TRBJ2-7|NA|TRBD1
CAWSRQGALNEQYF
TGTGCCTGGAGCAGACAGGGGGCTTTGAACGAGCAGTACTTC
>TRBV12-2|TRBJ2-2|NA|NA
CASRLRTGIRTSGNTGELFF
TGTGCAAGTCGCCTCCGGACAGGGATAAGGACTAGCGGAAACACCGGGGAGCTGTTTTTT
>TRBV5-3|TRBJ2-7|NA|NA
CARSPSYEQYF
TGTGCCAGAAGCCCCTCCTACGAGCAGTACTTC
>TRBV9|TRBJ2-1|NA|TRBD2
CASSVIAGVSYNEQFF
TGTGCCAGCAGCGTAATAGCGGGAGTGTCCTACAATGAGCAGTTCTTC
>TRBV6-1|TRBJ1-1|NA|NA
CARSNGQLTEAFF
TGTGCCAGGTCCAATGGACAGCTCACTGAAGCTTTCTTT
>TRBV9|TRBJ2-1|once|TRBD2
CASSVSGRGGNEQFF
TGTGCCAGCAGCGTAAGTGGACGGGGGGGCAATGAGCAGTTCTTC
>TRBV30|TRBJ1-1|NA|NA
CACLLSWNTEAFF
TGTGCCTGCTTGCTGTCTTGGAACACTGAAGCTTTCTTT
>TRBV10-1|TRBJ2-1|NA|NA
CASSEWGESYNEQFF
TGCGCCAGCAGTGAGTGGGGGGAGTCCTACAATGAGCAGTTCTTC
>TRBV5-1|TRBJ2-5|NA|NA
CASSLGLAHEETQYF
TGCGCCAGCAGCTTGGGCCTAGCACACGAAGAGACCCAGTACTTC
>TRBV27|TRBJ2-5|NA|TRBD1
CASSWGPGQGVQETQYF
TGTGCCAGCAGTTGGGGACCGGGACAGGGGGTTCAAGAGACCCAGTACTTC
>TRBV6-5|TRBJ1-2|once|NA
CASSDRGDVGYTF
TGTGCCAGCAGTGACAGAGGGGACGTAGGCTACACCTTC
>TRBV29-1|TRBJ2-1|NA|TRBD2
CSVEGTSGRKITTYNEQFF
TGCAGCGTAGAAGGGACTAGCGGTCGCAAGATCACCACCTACAATGAGCAGTTCTTC
>TRBV28|TRBJ1-5|NA|TRBD1
CASSLRTGYSNQPQHF
TGTGCCAGCAGTTTACGGACAGGGTATAGCAATCAGCCCCAGCATTTT
>TRBV29-1|TRBJ2-1|NA|TRBD2
CSVDAPFSGRDYNEQFF
TGCAGCGTTGACGCACCCTTTAGCGGGAGGGACTACAATGAGCAGTTCTTC
>TRBV5-1|TRBJ2-1|NA|NA
CASSLEAEKYEQFF
TGCGCCAGCAGCTTGGAAGCGGAAAAGTATGAGCAGTTCTTC
>TRBV9|TRBJ1-2|NA|NA
CASSVVAQGNYGYTF
TGTGCCAGCAGCGTAGTTGCGCAGGGTAACTATGGCTACACCTTC
>TRBV9|TRBJ2-7|NA|NA
CASSDGIGSERGEQYF
TGTGCCAGCAGCGACGGAATTGGATCCGAAAGAGGGGAGCAGTACTTC
>TRBV4-1|TRBJ1-5|NA|NA
CASSQGGLQPQHF
TGCGCCAGCAGCCAAGGAGGTCTTCAGCCCCAGCATTTT
>TRBV2|TRBJ1-4|NA|NA
CASSEKVSWQGGEKLFF
TGTGCCAGCAGTGAAAAGGTTTCGTGGCAGGGTGGAGAAAAACTGTTTTTT
>TRBV5-6|TRBJ2-7|NA|NA
CASSLVETYEQYF
TGTGCCAGCAGCTTGGTCGAAACCTACGAGCAGTACTTC
>TRBV25-1|TRBJ2-7|NA|TRBD2
CARGGQREGRYEQYF
TGTGCCAGGGGGGGTCAGCGGGAGGGCCGTTACGAGCAGTACTTC
>TRBV6-1|TRBJ1-1|NA|NA
CASSEWGGQVNTEAFF
TGTGCCAGCAGTGAATGGGGGGGACAAGTGAACACTGAAGCTTTCTTT
>TRBV11-2|TRBJ1-4|NA|NA
CASTQGGKLFF
TGTGCCAGCACCCAAGGGGGGAAACTGTTTTTT
>TRBV5-1|TRBJ1-1|NA|NA
CASSLWAGNTEAFF
TGCGCCAGCAGCTTGTGGGCGGGGAACACTGAAGCTTTCTTT
>TRBV19|TRBJ2-1|NA|NA
CASGGNSYNEQFF
TGTGCCAGTGGAGGGAACTCCTACAATGAGCAGTTCTTC
>TRBV4-1|TRBJ2-5|NA|NA
CASSQERGTQYF
TGCGCCAGCAGCCAAGAGCGGGGGACCCAGTACTTC
>TRBV9|TRBJ2-7|NA|NA
CASSVGGDEQYF
TGTGCCAGCAGCGTGGGTGGGGACGAGCAGTACTTC
>TRBV27|TRBJ2-7|NA|TRBD1
CASSLVDRAYEQYF
TGTGCCAGCAGTTTGGTGGACAGGGCCTACGAGCAGTACTTC
>TRBV4-1|TRBJ1-2|NA|TRBD1
CASSRGQGLNYGYTF
TGCGCCAGCAGCCGGGGACAGGGGTTGAACTATGGCTACACCTTC
>TRBV30|TRBJ1-1|NA|NA
CAWKKEAAEAFF
TGTGCCTGGAAGAAGGAGGCGGCTGAAGCTTTCTTT
>TRBV6-1|TRBJ1-4|NA|NA
CASSEALRFLTDEKLFF
TGTGCCAGCAGTGAAGCGCTTCGGTTCCTAACGGATGAAAAACTGTTTTTT
>TRBV7-6|TRBJ1-4|NA|NA
CASSWQGEKLFF
TGTGCCAGCAGCTGGCAGGGGGAAAAACTGTTTTTT
>TRBV29-1|TRBJ2-1|NA|TRBD2
CSVGRGRSYNEQFF
TGCAGCGTTGGGCGGGGGAGGTCCTACAATGAGCAGTTCTTC